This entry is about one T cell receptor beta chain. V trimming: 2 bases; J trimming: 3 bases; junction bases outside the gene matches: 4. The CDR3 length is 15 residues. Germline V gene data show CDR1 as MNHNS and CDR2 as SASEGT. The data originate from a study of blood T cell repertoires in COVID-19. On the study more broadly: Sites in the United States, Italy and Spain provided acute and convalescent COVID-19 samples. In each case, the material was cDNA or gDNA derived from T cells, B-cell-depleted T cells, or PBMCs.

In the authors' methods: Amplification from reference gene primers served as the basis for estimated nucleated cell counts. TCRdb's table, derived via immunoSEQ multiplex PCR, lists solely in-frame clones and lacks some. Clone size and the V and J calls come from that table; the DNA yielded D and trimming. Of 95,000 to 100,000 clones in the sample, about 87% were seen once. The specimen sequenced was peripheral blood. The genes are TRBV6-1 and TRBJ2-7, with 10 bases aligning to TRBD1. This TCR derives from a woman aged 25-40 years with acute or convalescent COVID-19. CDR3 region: CASSEYGQGGYEQYF. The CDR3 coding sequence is TGTGCCAGCAGTGAATATGGACAGGGGGGCTACGAGCAGTACTTC.